The 32 T cell receptor beta chains in this list originate from one sample, sequenced in a study of blood T cell repertoires in COVID-19. Only in-frame clones appear in the TCRdb table, and some are missing; sequencing was by immunoSEQ multiplex PCR. The repertoire consists of around 370,000 clones, with 87% occurring once and the leading ten covering around 6%. Material: peripheral blood. Source of these receptors: a woman in her forties or fifties with COVID-19, enrolled during active disease.

The chain employs TRBV20-1 and TRBJ1-1, with D unresolved. V was trimmed by 3 bases and J by 5 bases, leaving 13 bases between them. Germline CDR1 reads DFQATT; CDR2 reads SNEGSKA (reference sequence). CDR3 length equals 13 residues. The CDR3 loop is CSASKGSGTEAFF. CDR3 bases: TGCAGTGCTAGTAAAGGGAGTGGGACTGAAGCTTTCTTT.

The chain employs TRBV9 and TRBJ2-1; 14 nucleotides agree with TRBD2. The CDR3 sequence is 22 residues long. Germline V CDR1 and CDR2: SGDLS, YYNGEE. The CDR3 here is CITPGGEKPGLAGVCSYNEQFF. The CDR3, as DNA: TGTATCACCCCAGGGGGCGAGAAACCGGGACTAGCGGGAGTCTGCTCCTACAATGAGCAGTTCTTC.

This clone was counted between two and nine times. The chain combines TRBV11-2 with TRBJ1-3; D remains unclear. CDR1 SGHAT and CDR2 FQNNGV come from the germline V gene. V was trimmed by 2 bases and J by 3 bases, leaving 14 bases between them. CDR3 size: 16 residues. The CDR3 here is CASSLSSGSGGNTIYF. The DNA for the CDR3 is TGTGCCAGCAGCTTATCATCCGGGTCCGGTGGAAACACCATATATTTT.

The chain carries TRBV6-4 and TRBJ2-2; 8 nucleotides line up with TRBD2. This CDR3 spans 14 amino acids. Germline V CDR1 and CDR2: MRHNA, SNTAGT. V shed 6 bases and J 6 bases; nucleotides not matched to a gene: 6. In nucleotides, the CDR3 is TGTGCCAGCAGCCGGGAGGGCCGTTCCGGGGAGCTGTTTTTT. This gives the protein CASSREGRSGELFF.

This chain connects TRBV12-5 to TRBJ1-6, with 7 bases that match TRBD1. From germline, CDR1 is LGHNT and CDR2 FRNRAP. The junction had 7 bases not matched to a gene; V was cut back by 6 bases and J by 8 bases. The CDR3 length is 14 residues. The CDR3 protein is CASGTGTDYSPLHF. DNA for the CDR3: TGTGCTAGTGGGACCGGGACAGACTATTCACCCCTCCACTTT.

V gene TRBV30 combines with J gene TRBJ1-2, with TRBD1 matching over 8 bases. V was pared by 2 bases and J by 4 bases, with 9 bases of the junction left unmatched. The CDR3 runs 15 residues. CDR1 is GTSNPN, CDR2 SVGIG, per germline (reference sequence). CDR3 DNA sequence: TGTGCCTGGAGTCCTTTGGACAGGGACATCTATGGCTACACCTTC. This codes for CAWSPLDRDIYGYTF.

The chain carries TRBV15 and TRBJ1-6, with TRBD1 as a possible D gene (5 bases). The V and J ends lost 5 bases and 6 bases respectively, with 11 bases between them. The CDR3 has 14 amino acids. The germline CDR1 and CDR2 sequences are LNHNV and YYDKDF (reference sequence). The CDR3 coding sequence is TGTGCCACCAGCGGACAACAGACTAATTCACCCCTCCACTTT. It yields the protein CATSGQQTNSPLHF.

A single count supports this clone. This chain uses TRBV4-3 with TRBJ2-1, with 11 positions matching TRBD2. In germline, CDR1 is LGHNA, CDR2 YSLEER. This CDR3 has 15 amino acids. Trimming at V came to 7 bases and at J to 4 bases, leaving 6 bases not matched to a gene. CDR3 protein: CASTPTSGAYNEQFF. The CDR3 DNA reads TGCGCCAGCACTCCGACTAGCGGGGCGTACAATGAGCAGTTCTTC.

This chain connects TRBV30 to TRBJ1-6; no reliable D call. This CDR3 region has 13 residues. The ends were cut back, 0 bases at V and 14 bases at J, with 14 bases in the middle. CDR1 and CDR2 from the germline V gene are GTSNPN and SVGIG (reference sequence). The CDR3 is CAWSVPSLATLHF. CDR3 DNA sequence: TGTGCCTGGAGTGTACCGTCGCTTGCGACCCTCCACTTT.

This clone came up once. This chain uses TRBV23-1 with TRBJ2-2; the match to TRBD1 covers 9 bases. TRBV23-1 is treated as an ORF (open reading frame) with a function not yet certain. Unmatched junction bases numbered 8, after V lost 3 bases and J lost 0 bases. The length of the CDR3 is 18 residues. Here the CDR3 DNA reads TGCGCCAGCAGTCAGGGACAGGGAACGTCGGCGAACACCGGGGAGCTGTTTTTT. This translates into CASSQGQGTSANTGELFF.

This chain joins TRBV11-2 and TRBJ2-7; 8 nucleotides match TRBD2. Germline values: CDR1 SGHAT, CDR2 FQNNGV. V was pared by 4 bases and J by 6 bases, with 8 bases of the junction left unmatched. CDR3 length equals 14 residues. CDR3 DNA: TGTGCCAGCAGCTACCAGCGGGAGCAGTCCGAGCAGTACTTC. Its protein product is CASSYQREQSEQYF.

This clone appeared once. The chain joins TRBV11-2 to TRBJ2-1; 8 bases are a match to TRBD1. This CDR3 has 16 amino acids. Germline loops: CDR1 SGHAT, CDR2 FQNNGV. After removal of 5 bases from V and 4 bases from J, the junction contained 10 bases not matched to a gene. Here the CDR3 reads CASSGIGQGLYNEQFF. The CDR3 DNA follows: TGTGCCAGCAGCGGGATAGGACAGGGACTTTACAATGAGCAGTTCTTC.

The chain uses TRBV7-2 and TRBJ1-5; D uncertain. Germline values: CDR1 SGHTA, CDR2 FQGNSA. CDR3 length: 15 amino acids. Trimming took off 6 bases at V and 4 bases at J, with 16 bases between the two ends. The CDR3 loop is CASSSLQAINQPQHF. DNA of the CDR3: TGTGCCAGCAGTTCTCTCCAGGCGATTAATCAGCCCCAGCATTTT.

The chain carries TRBV3-1 (or the pseudogene TRBV3-2) and TRBJ2-1; no definite D call. The CDR3 has 14 amino acids. Germline lookup yields CDR1 LGHDT and CDR2 YNNKEL (reference sequence). V lost 4 bases to trimming and J lost 1 base, with 8 bases between them. In nucleotides, the CDR3 is TGTGCCAGCAGCCCCACAGAGTCCTACAATGAGCAGTTCTTC. Amino acid sequence: CASSPTESYNEQFF.

The chain uses TRBV6-5 and TRBJ2-5; D remains ambiguous. Trimming took off 3 bases at V and 0 bases at J, with 8 bases between the two ends. The CDR3 length is 14 residues. Germline values: CDR1 MNHEY, CDR2 SVGAGI. The CDR3 nucleotides read TGTGCCAGCAGTTATAACAGACACCAAGAGACCCAGTACTTC. It encodes CASSYNRHQETQYF.

The chain is built from TRBV30 and TRBJ2-3, with a tentative D call TRBD1 (6 bases). CDR1 and CDR2 from the germline V gene are GTSNPN and SVGIG (reference sequence). This CDR3 comprises 16 residues. Trimming pared 2 bases from V and 3 bases from J, leaving 18 bases between. CDR3 in amino acids: CAWSIPRDTLTDTQYF. CDR3 nucleotide sequence: TGTGCCTGGAGTATTCCACGGGACACACTTACAGATACGCAGTATTTT.

The rearrangement joins TRBV6-2 or TRBV6-3 to TRBJ1-4, with TRBD1 identical over 9 bases. The CDR3 is 14 residues long. V shed 5 bases and J 7 bases; nucleotides not matched to a gene: 5. Per the germline V gene, CDR1 is MNHEY and CDR2 is SVGEGT. The CDR3 reads CASSHGTGFEKLFF. CDR3 coding DNA: TGTGCCAGCAGTCACGGGACAGGGTTTGAAAAACTGTTTTTT.

This rearrangement joins TRBV7-3 to TRBJ2-1; D perhaps matches TRBD1 (6 bases). The V and J ends lost 1 base and 6 bases respectively, with 10 bases between them. CDR1 is SGHTA and CDR2 is FQGTGA in the germline V gene. The CDR3 spans 14 residues. The CDR3 is CASSLMGASNEQFF. The CDR3 DNA reads as TGTGCCAGCAGCTTAATGGGGGCTAGCAATGAGCAGTTCTTC. Variable domain in full (rest from reference TRBV7-3 and TRBJ2-1): GAGVSQTPSNKVTEKGKYVELRCDPISGHTALYWYRQSLGQGPEFLIYFQGTGAADDSGLPNDRFFAVRPEGSVSTLKIQRTERGDSAVYLCASSLMGASNEQFFGPGTRLTVL.

The gene calls are TRBV30 and TRBJ2-1; possibly TRBD2 for D (5 bases). The CDR3 consists of 15 residues. Trimming cost V 2 bases and J 0 bases, with 11 bases left between them. Germline loops: CDR1 GTSNPN, CDR2 SVGIG (reference sequence). CDR3 in amino acids: CAWSRAGSSYNEQFF. The CDR3 DNA follows: TGTGCCTGGAGTAGGGCGGGTAGCTCCTACAATGAGCAGTTCTTC. The variable domain in full, with the rest retrieved from reference TRBV30 and TRBJ2-1, is SQTIHQWPATLVQPVGSPLSLECTVEGTSNPNLYWYRQAAGRGLQLLFYSVGIGQISSEVPQNLSASRPQDRQFILSSKKLLLSDSGFYLCAWSRAGSSYNEQFFGPGTRLTVL.

This clone came up a few times. The chain has TRBV5-1 and TRBJ2-1, with 14 bases identical to TRBD2. The CDR3 runs to 18 residues. Germline-derived CDR1 and CDR2 are SGHRS and YFSETQ. V was clipped by 0 bases and J by 6 bases; unmatched bases: 8. CDR3 in DNA: TGCGCCAGCAGCTTGGAGGTAACGGGACTAGCGGGAGCCAATGAGCAGTTCTTC. Translated, it gives CASSLEVTGLAGANEQFF.

This chain links TRBV5-5 with TRBJ2-7; TRBD2 is a possible D gene (6 bases). Germline V gene data show CDR1 as SGHKS and CDR2 as YYEKEE (reference sequence). The CDR3 runs to 16 residues. V lost 0 bases, J lost 2 bases, and 15 bases lay in between. The CDR3 region has the DNA TGTGCCAGCAGCTTGGCACCTGGAGGGCCCCCCTACGAGCAGTACTTC. This sequence encodes CASSLAPGGPPYEQYF.

This chain links TRBV27 with TRBJ2-1, with 10 bases fitting TRBD2. The trim removed 5 bases at V and 7 bases at J, leaving 8 bases unmatched. CDR3 length: 15 amino acids. Germline V lookup: CDR1 MNHEY, CDR2 SMNVEV (reference sequence). CDR3 sequence: CASSHTSGNGNEQFF. In DNA, the CDR3 is TGTGCCAGCAGTCATACTAGCGGGAATGGAAATGAGCAGTTCTTC.

This clone was counted only a few times. Other DNA sequences in this specimen translate into the identical CDR3. V is TRBV5-1 and J is TRBJ1-5; unclear D gene. CDR1 and CDR2 from the germline V gene are SGHRS and YFSETQ. The CDR3 has 14 residues. Trimming removed 0 bases from V and 7 bases from J, with 11 bases in between. The CDR3 sequence: CASSLDAGSQPQHF. CDR3 bases: TGCGCCAGCAGCTTGGACGCTGGTAGCCAGCCCCAGCATTTT.

The CDR3 here is CASSLANRAEETQYF. DNA of the CDR3: TGTGCCAGCAGCTTGGCGAACAGGGCGGAAGAGACCCAGTACTTC. The gene calls are TRBV5-4 and TRBJ2-5, with D possibly matching TRBD1 (6 bases). Germline V gives CDR1 SGHNT, CDR2 YYREEE (reference sequence). The V and J ends lost 0 bases and 3 bases respectively, with 12 bases between them. This CDR3 comprises 15 residues.

The chain is built from TRBV5-1 and TRBJ2-1, with 13 nucleotides matching TRBD2. CDR1 is SGHRS and CDR2 is YFSETQ in the germline V gene. The V segment lost 0 bases and the J segment 9 bases; nucleotides outside the gene matches: 9. The CDR3 contains 17 residues. This chain's CDR3 is CASSLASFTSGRAEQFF. CDR3 DNA sequence: TGCGCCAGCAGCTTGGCCTCTTTTACTAGCGGGAGGGCTGAGCAGTTCTTC.

The rearrangement joins TRBV9 to TRBJ2-7; D is possibly TRBD2 (5 bases). Germline CDR1 SGDLS, CDR2 YYNGEE. The germline V and J ends were trimmed by 4 bases and 0 bases, with 14 bases remaining between them. This CDR3 has 15 amino acids. In nucleotides, the CDR3 is TGTGCCAGCAGCCCCCGAGCGGATAGCTCCTACGAGCAGTACTTC. It yields the protein CASSPRADSSYEQYF.

The V and J genes are TRBV7-9 and TRBJ2-7, with 9 bases identical to TRBD2. The CDR3 extends over 18 amino acids. V was clipped by 4 bases and J by 3 bases; unmatched bases: 16. Per the germline V gene, CDR1 is SEHNR and CDR2 is FQNEAQ (reference sequence). CDR3 coding DNA: TGTGCCAGCAGCTCTGCCGACCCCCGGCGGGAGGGCCTCTACGAGCAGTACTTC. Protein product: CASSSADPRREGLYEQYF. The entire variable domain, with the rest obtained from reference TRBV7-9 and TRBJ2-7, is as follows: DTGVSQNPRHKITKRGQNVTFRCDPISEHNRLYWYRQTLGQGPEFLTYFQNEAQLEKSRLLSDRFSAERPKGSFSTLEIQRTEQGDSAMYLCASSSADPRREGLYEQYFGPGTRLTVT.

The V gene is TRBV3-1 (or the pseudogene TRBV3-2), the J gene TRBJ2-1, with 9 bases identical to TRBD2. The J segment lost 2 bases and the V segment lost 3 bases, leaving 5 bases of the junction unmatched. The CDR3 has 16 amino acids. Germline V gives CDR1 LGHDT, CDR2 YNNKEL (reference sequence). The CDR3: CASSHIAGVTYNEQFF. DNA for the CDR3: TGTGCCAGCAGCCACATAGCGGGAGTTACCTACAATGAGCAGTTCTTC.

As DNA, the CDR3 is TGTGCCAGCAGCTTTCGGAGTAGCACAGATACGCAGTATTTT. Translated: CASSFRSSTDTQYF. The chain recombines TRBV5-4 with TRBJ2-3; unclear D gene. The CDR3 consists of 14 residues. Germline V gene sequence: CDR1 SGHNT, CDR2 YYREEE (reference sequence). V lost 2 bases to trimming and J lost 0 bases, with 7 bases between them.

V gene TRBV5-1 combines with J gene TRBJ2-1; 9 bases match TRBD2. Germline V gene sequence: CDR1 SGHRS, CDR2 YFSETQ. This CDR3 spans 15 amino acids. With 0 bases clipped from V and 6 bases from J, the junction kept 4 bases outside the gene matches. In DNA, the CDR3 is TGCGCCAGCAGCTTGGTAATTAGCGGGAGCAATGAGCAGTTCTTC. As protein: CASSLVISGSNEQFF. Based on the CDR3 plus reference TRBV5-1 and TRBJ2-1, the full variable domain is KAGVTQTPRYLIKTRGQQVTLSCSPISGHRSVSWYQQTPGQGLQFLFEYFSETQRNKGNFPGRFSGRQFSNSRSEMNVSTLELGDSALYLCASSLVISGSNEQFFGPGTRLTVL.

J is TRBJ1-5 and V is TRBV7-2; TRBD1 matches at 10 bases. Germline V gene sequence: CDR1 SGHTA, CDR2 FQGNSA. The CDR3 totals 15 residues. V gave up 5 bases and J gave up 7 bases; unmatched junction bases: 8. The CDR3 DNA sequence: TGTGCCAGCAGCGAAGACAGGGGGCGCAGACAGCCCCAGCATTTT. The encoded protein is CASSEDRGRRQPQHF.

The chain is built from TRBV5-1 and TRBJ2-7; TRBD1 is a possible D gene (5 bases). This CDR3 contains 13 residues. V shed 3 bases and J shed 3 bases, with 10 bases lying between them. Germline CDR1 SGHRS, CDR2 YFSETQ. This chain's CDR3 is CASSSDSFYEQYF. The CDR3 DNA follows: TGCGCCAGCAGCTCCGACAGTTTCTACGAGCAGTACTTC.